This T cell receptor beta chain was captured by sequencing in a study of T cell clonality in common variable immunodeficiency (dated by TCRdb to 2015 to 2017). The study at large found these results: It was noted by the authors that sequencing of the repertoires of T cell subpopulations would be needed to clarify the cause of the increased clonality in CVID. TCRbeta clonality was higher in CVID subjects than in healthy controls (t-test p = 0.018), and the increase was most characteristic of about a third of subjects. Even though DNA input was equal, the average per sample came to 80,000 to 100,000 unique sequences for controls compared with around 33,000 for CVID samples. Healthy controls shared more TCRbeta clones with each other than CVID subjects shared among themselves (p < 0.0001). CVID TCRbeta sequences were reported to have fewer deletions and N-nucleotide insertions and to lack highly modified clones with 13 or more V deletions. Correlations of repertoire features with clinical complications were constrained by heterogeneity among patients within the CVID cohort.

The CDR3 has 16 amino acids, counting the end cysteine and phenylalanine. Only the CDR3 bases that were read are kept: 39 of them, in frame from base 1. CDR1 is given as WNHNN and CDR2 as SYGVQD, both from the germline V gene (reference sequence). From V the trimming removes 0 bases and from J it removes 6 bases, while the gene matches leave 6 bases of the junction unaccounted for. Most CVID patients and most healthy controls were of Caucasian heritage. From each donor, roughly 5 to 8.5 ml of heparinized peripheral whole blood was collected. Genomic DNA from adults with common variable immune deficiency (CVID) and from healthy adult controls was the source for sequencing TCRbeta CDR3 repertoires. The control group comprised around 22 healthy adult volunteers, approximately twelve female and roughly ten male, aged roughly 23 to 70 years with a mean age of approximately 35. To isolate peripheral blood mononuclear cells, diluted blood was subjected to density centrifugation over Hypaque 1077 or Ficoll-Paque. Genomic DNA was extracted from unsorted mononuclear cells by Qiagen column purification or by a centrifugation-based method.

For sequencing, equivalent amounts of genomic DNA were input from CVID and control samples. For every sample, a 60 bp segment covering the rearranged TCRbeta CDR3 region was amplified and then sequenced. The immunoSEQ assay, a bias-corrected multiplex PCR combined with high-throughput sequencing, was used for TCRbeta amplification. The original pipeline was this. Every unique nucleotide sequence counted as a clone and was annotated with V, D and J genes, copy number and frequency. Sequences were labeled productive if in frame, and non-productive if out of frame or containing stop codons. As previously described, clonality was computed from Shannon's entropy. The predicted amino acid sequences of productive clones were used to derive mean CDR3 Kyte-Doolittle hydropathy. Using the R hclust function, scaled V gene usage was clustered hierarchically with Manhattan distance and complete linkage. Sharing of clones by CDR3 amino acid sequence was evaluated through resampling of 12 repertoires per group over 100 rounds. The repertoires were searched for 70 published EBV-specific TCRbeta sequences and 200 to 300 published CMV-specific TCRbeta sequences. Analysis left out a couple of CVID samples that produced under 10,000 sequences, so 35 to 50 CVID repertoires remained. The clones in this table, taken by TCRdb from immuneACCESS, are in-frame only. Not every clone is retained; where verified, under half of the shortfall comes from an unresolved V gene, and the cause of the rest is unknown. That table supplies the V and J calls and clone size; D and trimming were determined from the DNA. This sample shows tens of thousands of clones, and none of them turns up only once. Roughly a tenth of the sample is taken by the ten largest.

This clone was observed at least ten times. It has no known antigen specificity. The read stops 3 residues short of the end of the CDR3; the missing end is completed from the germline J gene. This chain joins TRBV10-1 to TRBJ2-1, and 9 bases in between align with TRBD1. The source is a person aged 18-70 years in good health. The sample was peripheral blood mononuclear cells. The DNA read from the CDR3 is TGCGCCAGCAGTGAGTCGGACAGGGGCTCGAGCAATGAG. This yields the protein CASSESDRGSSNE. The complete CDR3 protein is CASSESDRGSSNEQFF.